This T cell receptor (beta chain) derives from a study of synovial regulatory T cells in juvenile arthritis. Study-wide context: A few patients were therapy-naive; several received methotrexate alone.

Sequencing was performed with immunoSEQ multiplex PCR; in TCRdb, only in-frame clones are kept and a portion is missing. The repertoire table contains more than 1,500 clones. Each patient with active arthritis gave synovial fluid along with matched peripheral blood. Median age 11.6 years (roughly 2.3-25); median disease duration about 7 years (0.2-19.1). Study observations and caveats: Synovial Tregs shared more CDR3 sequences with iaTregs than other blood Tregs. Largely private between patients, iaTreg TCR repertoires showed partial overlap with synovial Teff and blood CPL repertoires.

Judged by frequency, this clone is medium-sized (0.01 to 0.1%). Its target is unknown. The CDR3 covers 10 residues. Only the protein is on record. Germline CDR1 is MDHEN and CDR2 is SYDVKM. Sequenced sample: Treg cells from the synovium. The chain joins TRBV28 to TRBJ1-2. The origin of this receptor is a donor aged 2-30 years with juvenile idiopathic arthritis. Here the CDR3 reads CASSREGYTF.